This T cell receptor (beta chain) stems from a study of early stage breast cancer tumors. Study conclusions and caveats: Tumors had 2 to 3-fold higher T cell density than normal breast.

Notes on this clone: No antigen is known for it.

Method: immunoSEQ multiplex PCR; TCRdb's copy keeps in-frame clones and lacks some. The table includes approximately 3,600 clones, about 70% detected once. Roughly 18-55 mg of tissue was diced for each tumor. CDR3 length equals 15 residues. CDR1 is SGHRS, CDR2 YFSETQ, per germline. V shed 4 bases and J 7 bases; nucleotides not matched to a gene: 14. This clonotype originated in a person aged 40-50 years with breast cancer. Sequenced sample: breast tumor tissue. The rearrangement joins TRBV5-1 to TRBJ2-7; 7 nucleotides match TRBD1. Written as DNA, the CDR3 is TGCGCCAGCAGCCCCAGGACAGGACGGGAAACAGAGCAGTACTTC. Encoded protein: CASSPRTGRETEQYF.